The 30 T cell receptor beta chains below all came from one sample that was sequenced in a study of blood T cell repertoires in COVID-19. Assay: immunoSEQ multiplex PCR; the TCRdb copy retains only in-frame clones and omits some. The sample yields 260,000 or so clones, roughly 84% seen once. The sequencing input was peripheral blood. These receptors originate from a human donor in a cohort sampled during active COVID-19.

The CDR3 DNA reads as TGTGCCAGCAGGGGGCGGAAAGGGCGGAAATTCAATCAGCCCCAGCATTTT. It encodes CASRGRKGRKFNQPQHF. The V call is TRBV21-1, the J call TRBJ1-5; TRBD1 reflects the table's D call only, with no check against the DNA. TRBV21-1 is assigned pseudogene status. The CDR3 is 17 residues long.

CDR3 sequence: CASSLVGRVFNEQFF. As DNA, the CDR3 is TGTGCCAGCAGCTTAGTGGGCAGGGTATTCAATGAGCAGTTCTTC. This chain connects TRBV11-2 to TRBJ2-1; D may be TRBD1 (5 bases). CDR1 and CDR2 (germline): SGHAT, FQNNGV. V lost 1 base and J lost 6, with 13 bases in between. This CDR3 is built from 15 residues.

CDR3 amino acids: CASSLWGLAVGTPDNEQFF. CDR3 DNA: TGTGCCAGCAGCTTATGGGGACTAGCAGTTGGAACACCCGACAATGAGCAGTTCTTC. This rearrangement joins TRBV11-3 to TRBJ2-1; 9 bases line up with TRBD2. V shed 2 bases, J shed 5 bases, and the junction held 16 bases outside the gene matches. Germline V gene data show CDR1 as SGHNT and CDR2 as YENEEA. This CDR3 is 19 amino acids long.

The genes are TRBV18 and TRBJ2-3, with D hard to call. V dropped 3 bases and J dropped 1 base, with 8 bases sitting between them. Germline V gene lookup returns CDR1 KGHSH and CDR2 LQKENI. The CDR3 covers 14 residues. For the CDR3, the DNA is TGTGCCAGCTCACCCCGGGTCGGCACAGATACGCAGTATTTT. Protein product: CASSPRVGTDTQYF.

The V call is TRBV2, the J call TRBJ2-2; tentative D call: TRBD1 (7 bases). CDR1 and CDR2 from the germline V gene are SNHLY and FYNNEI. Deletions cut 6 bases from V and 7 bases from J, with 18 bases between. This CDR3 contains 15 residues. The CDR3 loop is CASSNLRGAGGELFF. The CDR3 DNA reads TGTGCCAGCAGCAACCTCAGGGGGGCAGGCGGGGAGCTGTTTTTT.

DNA for the CDR3: TGTGCCAGCAGCCCGTTTAGCGGGGGCACAGAGACCCAGTACTTC. Encoded protein: CASSPFSGGTETQYF. The chain is built from TRBV7-9 and TRBJ2-5, with 9 bases matching TRBD2. V dropped 5 bases and J dropped 4; count of bases not matched to a gene: 8. The germline V gene encodes CDR1 SEHNR and CDR2 FQNEAQ (reference sequence). The CDR3 runs 15 residues. Full variable domain (outside the CDR3, taken from reference TRBV7-9 and TRBJ2-5): DTGVSQNPRHKITKRGQNVTFRCDPISEHNRLYWYRQTLGQGPEFLTYFQNEAQLEKSRLLSDRFSAERPKGSFSTLEIQRTEQGDSAMYLCASSPFSGGTETQYFGPGTRLLVL.

The DNA of the CDR3 is TGTGCCAGCAGTTTGCGGGAGGTCTACAATGAGCAGTTCTTC. Its translation: CASSLREVYNEQFF. The chain links TRBV27 to TRBJ2-1; 8 bases fit TRBD2. Unmatched junction bases numbered 1, after V lost 3 bases and J lost 3 bases. CDR3 length: 14 residues. Germline CDR1 is MNHEY and CDR2 is SMNVEV (reference sequence).

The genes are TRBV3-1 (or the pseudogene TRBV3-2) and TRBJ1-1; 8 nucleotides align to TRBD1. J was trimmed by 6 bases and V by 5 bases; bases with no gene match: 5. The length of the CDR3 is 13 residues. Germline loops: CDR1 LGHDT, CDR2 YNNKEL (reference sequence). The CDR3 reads CASSRTGKAEAFF. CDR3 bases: TGTGCCAGCAGCAGGACAGGGAAGGCTGAAGCTTTCTTT.

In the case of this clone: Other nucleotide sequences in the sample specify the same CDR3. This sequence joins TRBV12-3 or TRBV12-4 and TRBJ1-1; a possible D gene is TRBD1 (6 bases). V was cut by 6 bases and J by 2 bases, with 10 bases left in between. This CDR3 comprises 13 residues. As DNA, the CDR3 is TGTGCCAGCAGCTGGACAGCTAACACTGAAGCTTTCTTT. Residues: CASSWTANTEAFF.

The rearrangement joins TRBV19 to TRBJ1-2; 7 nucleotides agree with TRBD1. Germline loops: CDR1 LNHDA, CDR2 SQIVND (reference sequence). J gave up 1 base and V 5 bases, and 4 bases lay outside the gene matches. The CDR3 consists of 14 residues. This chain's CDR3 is CASSVTGINYGYTF. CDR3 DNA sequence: TGTGCCAGTAGTGTGACAGGGATTAACTATGGCTACACCTTC.

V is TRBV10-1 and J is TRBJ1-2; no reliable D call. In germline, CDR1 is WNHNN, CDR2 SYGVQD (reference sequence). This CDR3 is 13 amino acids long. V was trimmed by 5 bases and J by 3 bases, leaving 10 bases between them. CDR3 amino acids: CASSRTEDYGYTF. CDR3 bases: TGCGCCAGCAGTAGAACCGAGGACTATGGCTACACCTTC.

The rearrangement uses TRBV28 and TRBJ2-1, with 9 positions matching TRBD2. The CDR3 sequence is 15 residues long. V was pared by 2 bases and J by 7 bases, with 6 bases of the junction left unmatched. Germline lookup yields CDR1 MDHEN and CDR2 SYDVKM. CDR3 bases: TGTGCCAGCAGTTTAACGGCGGGAGGGGCGAATGAGCAGTTCTTC. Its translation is CASSLTAGGANEQFF.

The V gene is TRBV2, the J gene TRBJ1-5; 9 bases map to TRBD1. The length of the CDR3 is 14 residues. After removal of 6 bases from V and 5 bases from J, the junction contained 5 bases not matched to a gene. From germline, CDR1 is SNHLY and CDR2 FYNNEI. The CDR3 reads CASSIGTGYQPQHF. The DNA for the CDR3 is TGTGCCAGCAGCATCGGGACAGGGTATCAGCCCCAGCATTTT. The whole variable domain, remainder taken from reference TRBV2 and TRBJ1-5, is EPEVTQTPSHQVTQMGQEVILRCVPISNHLYFYWYRQILGQKVEFLVSFYNNEISEKSEIFDDQFSVERPDGSNFTLKIRSTKLEDSAMYFCASSIGTGYQPQHFGDGTRLSIL.

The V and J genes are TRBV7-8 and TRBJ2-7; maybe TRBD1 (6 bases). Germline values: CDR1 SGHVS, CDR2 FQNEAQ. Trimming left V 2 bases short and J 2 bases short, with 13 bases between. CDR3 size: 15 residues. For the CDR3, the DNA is TGTGCCAGCAGCTTAATGGGGGCGGCCGCCTACGAGCAGTACTTC. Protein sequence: CASSLMGAAAYEQYF.

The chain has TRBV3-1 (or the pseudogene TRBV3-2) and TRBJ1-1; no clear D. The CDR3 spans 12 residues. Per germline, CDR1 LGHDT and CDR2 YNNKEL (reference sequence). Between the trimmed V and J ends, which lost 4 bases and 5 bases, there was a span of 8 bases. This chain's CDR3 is CASSRSGTEAFF. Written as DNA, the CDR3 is TGTGCCAGCAGCCGCTCGGGGACTGAAGCTTTCTTT.

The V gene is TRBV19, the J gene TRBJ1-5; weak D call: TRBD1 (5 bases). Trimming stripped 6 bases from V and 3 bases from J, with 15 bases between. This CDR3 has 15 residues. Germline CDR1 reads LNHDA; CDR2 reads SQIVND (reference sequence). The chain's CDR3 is CASRVGGRVNQPQHF. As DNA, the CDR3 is TGTGCCAGTAGAGTCGGGGGGAGAGTCAATCAGCCCCAGCATTTT.

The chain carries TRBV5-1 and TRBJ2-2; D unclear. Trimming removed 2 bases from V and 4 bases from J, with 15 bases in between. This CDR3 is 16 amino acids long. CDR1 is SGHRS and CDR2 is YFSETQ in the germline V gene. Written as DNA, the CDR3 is TGCGCCAGCAGCTTCAAAGGAGATGGTAGCACCGGGGAGCTGTTTTTT. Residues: CASSFKGDGSTGELFF.

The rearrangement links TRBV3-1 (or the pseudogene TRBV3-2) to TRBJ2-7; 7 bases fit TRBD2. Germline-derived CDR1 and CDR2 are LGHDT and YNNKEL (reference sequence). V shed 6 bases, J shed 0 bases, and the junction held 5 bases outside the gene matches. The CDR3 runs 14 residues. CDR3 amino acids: CASRPRGVSYEQYF. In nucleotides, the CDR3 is TGTGCCAGCAGGCCCCGGGGGGTCTCCTACGAGCAGTACTTC.

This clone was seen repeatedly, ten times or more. DNA of the CDR3: TGTGCCAGCAGCTTAGTCCGGGACAGACCCTACGAGCAGTACTTC. It translates to CASSLVRDRPYEQYF. This rearrangement joins TRBV7-8 to TRBJ2-7; 7 positions match TRBD1. The J segment lost 2 bases and the V segment lost 1 base, leaving 5 bases of the junction unmatched. Germline V gene data show CDR1 as SGHVS and CDR2 as FQNEAQ. The CDR3 covers 15 residues.

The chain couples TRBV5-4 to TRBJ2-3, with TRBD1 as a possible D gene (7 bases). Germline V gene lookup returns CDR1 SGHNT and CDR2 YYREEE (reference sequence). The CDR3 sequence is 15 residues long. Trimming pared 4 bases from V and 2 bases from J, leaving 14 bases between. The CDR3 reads CASSARGEPTDTQYF. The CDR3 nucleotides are TGTGCCAGCAGCGCCAGGGGGGAGCCCACAGATACGCAGTATTTT.

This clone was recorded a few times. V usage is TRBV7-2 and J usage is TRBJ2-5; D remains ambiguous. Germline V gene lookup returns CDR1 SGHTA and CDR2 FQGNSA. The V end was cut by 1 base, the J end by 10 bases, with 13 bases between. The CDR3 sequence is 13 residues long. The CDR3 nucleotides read TGTGCCAGCAGCTTAGGCCTGCGAGACTTCCAGTACTTC. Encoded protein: CASSLGLRDFQYF.

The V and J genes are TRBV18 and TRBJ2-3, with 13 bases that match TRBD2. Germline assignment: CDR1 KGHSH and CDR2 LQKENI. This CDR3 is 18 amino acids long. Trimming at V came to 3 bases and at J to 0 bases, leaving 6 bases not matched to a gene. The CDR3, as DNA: TGTGCCAGCTCACCCGGACTAGCGGGGGCCAGTAGCACAGATACGCAGTATTTT. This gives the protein CASSPGLAGASSTDTQYF. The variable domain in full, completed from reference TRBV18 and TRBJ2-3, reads NAGVMQNPRHLVRRRGQEARLRCSPMKGHSHVYWYRQLPEEGLKFMVYLQKENIIDESGMPKERFSAEFPKEGPSILRIQQVVRGDSAAYFCASSPGLAGASSTDTQYFGPGTRLTVL.

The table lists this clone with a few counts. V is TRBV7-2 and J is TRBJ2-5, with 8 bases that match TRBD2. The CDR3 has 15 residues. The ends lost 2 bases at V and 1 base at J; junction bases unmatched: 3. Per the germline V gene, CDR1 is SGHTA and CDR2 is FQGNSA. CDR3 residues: CASSLTSGLQETQYF. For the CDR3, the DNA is TGTGCCAGCAGCTTAACTAGCGGCCTCCAAGAGACCCAGTACTTC.

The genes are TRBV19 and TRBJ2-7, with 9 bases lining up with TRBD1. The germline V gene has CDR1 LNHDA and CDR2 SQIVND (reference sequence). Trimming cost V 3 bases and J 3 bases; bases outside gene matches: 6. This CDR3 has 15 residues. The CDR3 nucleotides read TGTGCCAGTAGTATCAGGACAGGGGCGAGCTACGAGCAGTACTTC. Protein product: CASSIRTGASYEQYF.

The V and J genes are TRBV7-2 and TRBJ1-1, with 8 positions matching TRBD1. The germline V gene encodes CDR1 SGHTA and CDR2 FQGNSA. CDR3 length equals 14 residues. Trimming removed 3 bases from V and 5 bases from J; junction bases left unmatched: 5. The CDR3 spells CASSFLRGQTEAFF. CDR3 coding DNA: TGTGCCAGCAGCTTTCTCAGGGGGCAGACTGAAGCTTTCTTT.

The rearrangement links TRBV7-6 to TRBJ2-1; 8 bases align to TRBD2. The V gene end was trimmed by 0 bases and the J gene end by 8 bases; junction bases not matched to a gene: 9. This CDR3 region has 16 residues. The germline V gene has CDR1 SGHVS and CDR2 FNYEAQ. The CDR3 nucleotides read TGTGCCAGCAGCTTAGCCGGGGGGGCCGGAGTCTATGAGCAGTTCTTC. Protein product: CASSLAGGAGVYEQFF. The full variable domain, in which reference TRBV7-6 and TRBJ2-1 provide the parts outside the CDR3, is GAGVSQSPRYKVTKRGQDVALRCDPISGHVSLYWYRQALGQGPEFLTYFNYEAQQDKSGLPNDRFSAERPEGSISTLTIQRTEQRDSAMYRCASSLAGGAGVYEQFFGPGTRLTVL.

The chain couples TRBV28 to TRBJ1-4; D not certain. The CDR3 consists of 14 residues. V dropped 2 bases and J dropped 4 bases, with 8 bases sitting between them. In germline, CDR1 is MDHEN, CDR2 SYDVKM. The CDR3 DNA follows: TGTGCCAGCAGTTTAAGAACAGTTAATGAAAAACTGTTTTTT. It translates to CASSLRTVNEKLFF.

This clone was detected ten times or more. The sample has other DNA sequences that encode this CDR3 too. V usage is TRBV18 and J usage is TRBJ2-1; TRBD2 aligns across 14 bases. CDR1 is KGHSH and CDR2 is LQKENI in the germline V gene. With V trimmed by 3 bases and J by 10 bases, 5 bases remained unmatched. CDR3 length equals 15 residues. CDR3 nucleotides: TGTGCCAGCTCACCTCCAAGGACTAGCGGGGGGGAGCAGTTCTTC. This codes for CASSPPRTSGGEQFF.

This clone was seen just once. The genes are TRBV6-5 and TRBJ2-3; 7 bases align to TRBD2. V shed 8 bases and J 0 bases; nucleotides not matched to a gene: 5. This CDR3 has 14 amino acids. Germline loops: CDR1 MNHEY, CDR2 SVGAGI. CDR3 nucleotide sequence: TGTGCCAGCGGGGTGCGGGAGAGCACAGATACGCAGTATTTT. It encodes CASGVRESTDTQYF.

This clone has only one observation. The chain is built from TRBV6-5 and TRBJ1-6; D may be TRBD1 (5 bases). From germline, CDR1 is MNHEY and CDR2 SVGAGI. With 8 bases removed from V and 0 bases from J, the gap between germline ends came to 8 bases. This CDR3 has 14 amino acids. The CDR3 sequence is CASDSRSYNSPLHF. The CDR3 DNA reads TGTGCCAGCGACAGCCGCTCCTATAATTCACCCCTCCACTTT.